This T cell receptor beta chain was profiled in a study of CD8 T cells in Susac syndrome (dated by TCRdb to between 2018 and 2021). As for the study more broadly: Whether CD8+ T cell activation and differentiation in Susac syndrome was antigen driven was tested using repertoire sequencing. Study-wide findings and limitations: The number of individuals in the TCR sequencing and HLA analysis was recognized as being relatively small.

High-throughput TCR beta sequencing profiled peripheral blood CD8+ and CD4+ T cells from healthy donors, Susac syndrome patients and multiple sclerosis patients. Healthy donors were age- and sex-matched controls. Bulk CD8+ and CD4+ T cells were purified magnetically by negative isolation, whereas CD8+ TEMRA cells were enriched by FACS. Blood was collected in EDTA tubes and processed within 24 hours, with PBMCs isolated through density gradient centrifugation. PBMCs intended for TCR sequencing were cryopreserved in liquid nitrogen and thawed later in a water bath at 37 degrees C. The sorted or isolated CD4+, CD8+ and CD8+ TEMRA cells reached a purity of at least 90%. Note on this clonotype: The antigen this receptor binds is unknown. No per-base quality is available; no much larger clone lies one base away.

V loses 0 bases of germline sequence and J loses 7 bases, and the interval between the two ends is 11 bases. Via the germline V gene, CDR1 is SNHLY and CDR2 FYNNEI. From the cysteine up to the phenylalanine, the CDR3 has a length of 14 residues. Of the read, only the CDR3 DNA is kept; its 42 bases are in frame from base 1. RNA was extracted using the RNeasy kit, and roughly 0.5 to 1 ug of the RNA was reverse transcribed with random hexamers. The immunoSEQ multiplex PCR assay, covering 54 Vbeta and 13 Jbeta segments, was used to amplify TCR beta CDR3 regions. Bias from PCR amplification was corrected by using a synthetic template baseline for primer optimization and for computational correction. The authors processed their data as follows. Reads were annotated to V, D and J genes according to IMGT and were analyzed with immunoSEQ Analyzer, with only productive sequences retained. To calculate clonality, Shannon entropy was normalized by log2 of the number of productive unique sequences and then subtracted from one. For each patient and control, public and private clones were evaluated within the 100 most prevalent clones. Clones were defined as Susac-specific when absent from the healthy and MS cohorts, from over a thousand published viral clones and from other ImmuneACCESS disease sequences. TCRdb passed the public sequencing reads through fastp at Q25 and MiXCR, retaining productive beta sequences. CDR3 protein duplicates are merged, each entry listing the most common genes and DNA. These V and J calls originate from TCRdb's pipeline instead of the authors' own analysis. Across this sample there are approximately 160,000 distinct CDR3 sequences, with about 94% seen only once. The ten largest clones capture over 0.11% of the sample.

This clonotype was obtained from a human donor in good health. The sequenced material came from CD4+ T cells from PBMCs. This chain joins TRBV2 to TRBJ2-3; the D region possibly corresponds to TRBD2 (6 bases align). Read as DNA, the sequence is TGTGCCAGCAGTGAAGCGGAGGGGAGGAATACGCAGTATTTT. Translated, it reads CASSEAEGRNTQYF.